A single sample gave rise to the 18 T cell receptor beta chains below, sequenced in a study of blood T cell repertoires in COVID-19. This table comes from immunoSEQ multiplex PCR, and its TCRdb copy is limited to in-frame clones, with some not included. The sample lists some 290,000 clones; around 78% were seen once. Sequenced: peripheral blood. The source is a man aged 55 to 70 who had recovered from COVID-19.

J is TRBJ2-3 and V is TRBV18; the D is unclear. Germline lookup yields CDR1 KGHSH and CDR2 LQKENI. The CDR3 covers 13 residues. The V and J ends lost 1 base and 3 bases respectively, with 5 bases between them. The CDR3 spells CASSPLATDTQYF. The DNA of the CDR3 is TGTGCCAGCTCACCACTAGCTACAGATACGCAGTATTTT.

This sequence joins TRBV5-1 and TRBJ1-1; TRBD1 matches 8 bases. V lost 2 bases, J lost 5 bases, and 8 bases stayed unmatched. Germline V lookup: CDR1 SGHRS, CDR2 YFSETQ. CDR3 length: 15 amino acids. CDR3 residues: CASSFRTGRTTEAFF. CDR3 sequence (DNA): TGCGCCAGCAGCTTTCGGACAGGGCGAACTACTGAAGCTTTCTTT. Drawing the rest from reference TRBV5-1 and TRBJ1-1, the complete variable domain is KAGVTQTPRYLIKTRGQQVTLSCSPISGHRSVSWYQQTPGQGLQFLFEYFSETQRNKGNFPGRFSGRQFSNSRSEMNVSTLELGDSALYLCASSFRTGRTTEAFFGQGTRLTVV.

The rearrangement uses TRBV7-9 and TRBJ2-3, with TRBD2 matching 8 bases. The CDR3 has 17 residues. From germline, CDR1 is SEHNR and CDR2 FQNEAQ (reference sequence). V dropped 4 bases and J dropped 4; count of bases not matched to a gene: 13. The DNA for the CDR3 is TGTGCCAGCAGCTACTTAACAGCGGGGGTGGCTGCAGATACGCAGTATTTT. It is translated as CASSYLTAGVAADTQYF.

This clone occurred once. Other DNA sequences within the sample encode an identical CDR3. V gene TRBV6-5 combines with J gene TRBJ1-1; D might be TRBD1 (6 bases). This CDR3 has 13 residues. V lost 6 bases to trimming and J lost 1 base, with 9 bases between them. Looked up from germline, CDR1 is MNHEY and CDR2 is SVGAGI. CDR3 DNA sequence: TGTGCCAGCAGGCGGACAGAGAACACTGAAGCTTTCTTT. It yields the protein CASRRTENTEAFF.

This chain links TRBV28 with TRBJ1-6, with D possibly being TRBD1 (6 bases). There are 15 residues in the CDR3. Between the trimmed V and J ends, which lost 3 bases and 15 bases, there was a span of 21 bases. Per the germline V gene, CDR1 is MDHEN and CDR2 is SYDVKM. The CDR3 spells CASSLATDRPKSLHF. Written as DNA, the CDR3 is TGTGCCAGCAGTTTGGCTACCGACAGGCCCAAAAGCCTCCACTTT.

This chain joins TRBV11-2 and TRBJ2-7, with 7 bases identical to TRBD1. Germline V gene data show CDR1 as SGHAT and CDR2 as FQNNGV. The V and J ends lost 4 bases and 5 bases, in that order; junction bases with no gene match: 8. CDR3 length: 14 residues. CDR3: CASSWGTVADEQYF. CDR3 nucleotide sequence: TGTGCCAGCAGCTGGGGGACAGTTGCAGACGAGCAGTACTTC.

The chain employs TRBV19 and TRBJ1-5, with TRBD1 as a possible D gene (5 bases). Germline assignment: CDR1 LNHDA and CDR2 SQIVND (reference sequence). V lost 3 bases, J lost 4 bases, and 10 bases lay in between. CDR3 length: 14 residues. CDR3 in DNA: TGTGCCAGTAGTATGGGGCAGGAGAATCAGCCCCAGCATTTT. Its translation: CASSMGQENQPQHF.

This clone appeared once. The chain recombines TRBV2 with TRBJ1-2; no clear D. CDR3 size: 12 residues. The V end was cut by 6 bases, the J end by 4 bases, with 9 bases between. CDR1 is SNHLY and CDR2 is FYNNEI in the germline V gene. CDR3 in DNA: TGTGCCAGCAGCGTGAACACCTATGGCTACACCTTC. Its translation: CASSVNTYGYTF.

The chain couples TRBV11-3 to TRBJ2-7; 9 nucleotides line up with TRBD1. Trimming at V came to 2 bases and at J to 2 bases, leaving 4 bases not matched to a gene. Germline V gene data show CDR1 as SGHNT and CDR2 as YENEEA. The CDR3 spans 15 residues. DNA for the CDR3: TGTGCCAGCAGCTTACACGGGACAGGGACCTACGAGCAGTACTTC. Its translation: CASSLHGTGTYEQYF.

The rearrangement joins TRBV7-9 to TRBJ1-6; D uncertain. Trimming shortened V by 0 bases and J by 10 bases, and 10 bases separated the two germline ends. Germline CDR1 SEHNR, CDR2 FQNEAQ (reference sequence). The CDR3 sequence is 14 residues long. The CDR3 DNA reads as TGTGCCAGCAGCTTAGCTGGTTCCTACTCACCCCTCCACTTT. As protein: CASSLAGSYSPLHF.

The chain recombines TRBV6-6 with TRBJ2-4, with 9 bases lining up with TRBD1. The V gene end was trimmed by 4 bases and the J gene end by 7 bases; junction bases not matched to a gene: 11. From germline, CDR1 is MNHNY and CDR2 SVGAGI (reference sequence). CDR3 length equals 16 residues. The CDR3 loop reads CASSSGSQGAMNIQYF. The CDR3, as DNA: TGTGCCAGCAGTTCCGGGTCACAGGGGGCGATGAACATTCAGTACTTC.

This chain connects TRBV3-1 (or the pseudogene TRBV3-2) to TRBJ2-2, with TRBD2 matching 10 bases. The CDR3 runs 16 residues. J lost 7 bases, V lost 1 base, and 6 bases had no gene match. Germline CDR1 LGHDT, CDR2 YNNKEL (reference sequence). DNA for the CDR3: TGTGCCAGCAGCCAAGCCCCTAGCGGGAGAGGCGGGGAGCTGTTTTTT. Its protein is CASSQAPSGRGGELFF.

This rearrangement joins TRBV12-3 or TRBV12-4 to TRBJ2-3; no reliable D call. Between the trimmed V and J ends, which lost 6 bases and 4 bases, there was a span of 5 bases. This CDR3 is 11 amino acids long. The CDR3 here is CASSTADTQYF. In DNA form, the CDR3 reads TGTGCCAGCAGCACAGCAGATACGCAGTATTTT.

CDR3 bases: TGTGCCACCAGTGATCTGAGAACTAGCACAGATACGCAGTATTTT. Protein: CATSDLRTSTDTQYF. This chain joins TRBV24-1 and TRBJ2-3; D gene unclear. Looked up from germline, CDR1 is KGHDR and CDR2 is SFDVKD. The CDR3 has 15 residues. The V gene lost 3 bases and the J gene lost 0 bases, with 9 bases spanning the gap.

This clone occurred a few times. The V call is TRBV6-5, the J call TRBJ1-1, with D perhaps TRBD1 (5 bases). Germline values: CDR1 MNHEY, CDR2 SVGAGI. This CDR3 has 14 residues. The V end lost 7 bases, the J end lost 2 bases, and 14 bases lay between the germline ends. The CDR3 DNA sequence: TGTGCCAGCAAGGCTTCGGGGGGAAACACTGAAGCTTTCTTT. As protein: CASKASGGNTEAFF.

V and J are TRBV3-1 (or the pseudogene TRBV3-2) and TRBJ1-1; tentatively, D is TRBD1 (6 bases). The CDR3 is 12 residues long. Trimming left V 4 bases short and J 4 bases short, with 7 bases between. Germline V gene sequence: CDR1 LGHDT, CDR2 YNNKEL (reference sequence). The CDR3 is CASSPRGTEAFF. The CDR3 DNA sequence: TGTGCCAGCAGCCCCAGGGGCACTGAAGCTTTCTTT.

This chain connects TRBV5-1 to TRBJ2-6; tentatively, D is TRBD1 (6 bases). The V gene's germline CDR1 is SGHRS and CDR2 YFSETQ. V lost 0 bases and J 2 bases, leaving 15 bases between the germline ends. CDR3 length equals 18 residues. In DNA form, the CDR3 reads TGCGCCAGCAGCTTGGCAGGACAGCGAGCGGCTGGGGCCAACGTCCTGACTTTC. It encodes CASSLAGQRAAGANVLTF.

Notes on this clone: A junction boundary mismatches the germline segment, possibly from a read error. The V and J genes are TRBV4-1 and TRBJ2-7; TRBD1 matches at 8 bases. CDR3 length equals 16 residues. Per the germline V gene, CDR1 is MGHRA and CDR2 is YSYEKL. The CDR3 is CASSQAPGQDSDEQYF. The CDR3 nucleotides read TGCGCCAGCAGCCAAGCGCCGGGACAGGACTCCGACGAGCAGTACTTC.